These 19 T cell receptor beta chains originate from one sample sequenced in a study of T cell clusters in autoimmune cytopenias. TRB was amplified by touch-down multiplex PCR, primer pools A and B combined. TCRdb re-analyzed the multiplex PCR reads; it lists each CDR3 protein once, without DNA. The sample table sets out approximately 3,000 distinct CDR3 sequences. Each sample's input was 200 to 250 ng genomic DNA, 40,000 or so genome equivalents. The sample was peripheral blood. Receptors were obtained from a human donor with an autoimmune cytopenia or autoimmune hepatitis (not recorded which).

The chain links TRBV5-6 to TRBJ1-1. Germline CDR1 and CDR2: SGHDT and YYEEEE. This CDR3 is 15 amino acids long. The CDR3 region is CASSTGIGENTEAFF.

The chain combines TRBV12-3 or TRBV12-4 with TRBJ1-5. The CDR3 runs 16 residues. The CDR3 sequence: CASSTRIKVLGQPQHF.

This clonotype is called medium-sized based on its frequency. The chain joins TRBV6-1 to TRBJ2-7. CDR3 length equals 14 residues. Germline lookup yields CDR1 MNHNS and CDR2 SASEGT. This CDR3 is CASSVYSDEYEQYF.

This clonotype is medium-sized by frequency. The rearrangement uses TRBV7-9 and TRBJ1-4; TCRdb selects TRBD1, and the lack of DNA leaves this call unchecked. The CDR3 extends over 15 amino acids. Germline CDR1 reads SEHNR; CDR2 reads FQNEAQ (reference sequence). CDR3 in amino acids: CASSTWTEVNEKLFF.

CDR3 loop: CARSPGTQDSNQPQHF. The chain has TRBV5-1 and TRBJ1-5; checking the TCRdb D call of TRBD1 is not possible without DNA. This CDR3 has 16 residues. The germline V gene encodes CDR1 SGHRS and CDR2 YFSETQ.

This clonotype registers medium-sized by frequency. The CDR3 sequence is CASSILGVPLNTGELFF. The V call is TRBV19, the J call TRBJ2-2; with no DNA, the TCRdb D assignment of TRBD1 cannot be verified. The CDR3 totals 17 residues. From germline, CDR1 is LNHDA and CDR2 SQIVND (reference sequence). Complete variable domain (other parts from reference TRBV19 and TRBJ2-2): DGGITQSPKYLFRKEGQNVTLSCEQNLNHDAMYWYRQDPGQGLRLIYYSQIVNDFQKGDIAEGYSVSREKKESFPLTVTSAQKNPTAFYLCASSILGVPLNTGELFFGEGSRLTVL.

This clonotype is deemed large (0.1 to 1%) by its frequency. The CDR3: CAWSVRDGFGYTF. The rearrangement uses TRBV30 and TRBJ1-2. Germline V gene lookup returns CDR1 GTSNPN and CDR2 SVGIG (reference sequence). The CDR3 is 13 residues long.

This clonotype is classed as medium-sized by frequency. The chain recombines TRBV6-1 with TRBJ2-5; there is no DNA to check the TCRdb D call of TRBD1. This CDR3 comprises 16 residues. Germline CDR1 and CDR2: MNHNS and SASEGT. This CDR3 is CASIAGQNNRWETQYF.

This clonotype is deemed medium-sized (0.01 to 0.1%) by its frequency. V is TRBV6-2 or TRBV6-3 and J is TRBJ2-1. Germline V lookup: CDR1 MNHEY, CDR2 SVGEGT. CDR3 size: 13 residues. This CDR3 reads CASSYDFTNEQFF.

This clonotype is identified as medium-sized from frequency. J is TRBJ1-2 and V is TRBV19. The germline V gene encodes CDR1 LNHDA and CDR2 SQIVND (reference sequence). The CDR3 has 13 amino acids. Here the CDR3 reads CATQSGISYGYTF. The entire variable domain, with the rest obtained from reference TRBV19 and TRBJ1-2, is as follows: DGGITQSPKYLFRKEGQNVTLSCEQNLNHDAMYWYRQDPGQGLRLIYYSQIVNDFQKGDIAEGYSVSREKKESFPLTVTSAQKNPTAFYLCATQSGISYGYTFGSGTRLTVV.

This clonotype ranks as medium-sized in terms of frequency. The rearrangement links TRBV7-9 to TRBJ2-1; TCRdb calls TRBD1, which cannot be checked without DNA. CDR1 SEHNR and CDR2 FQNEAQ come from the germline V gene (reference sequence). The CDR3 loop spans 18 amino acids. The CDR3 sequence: CASSHAPTGTGSYNEQFF.

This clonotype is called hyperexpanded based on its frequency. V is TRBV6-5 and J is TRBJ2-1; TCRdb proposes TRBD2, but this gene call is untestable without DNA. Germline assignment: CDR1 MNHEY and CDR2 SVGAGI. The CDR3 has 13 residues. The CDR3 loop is CASSPKAGYEQFF.

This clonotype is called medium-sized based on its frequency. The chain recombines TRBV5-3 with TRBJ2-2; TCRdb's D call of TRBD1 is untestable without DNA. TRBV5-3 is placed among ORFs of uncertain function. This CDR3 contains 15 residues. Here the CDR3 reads CARSEQGALTGELFF.

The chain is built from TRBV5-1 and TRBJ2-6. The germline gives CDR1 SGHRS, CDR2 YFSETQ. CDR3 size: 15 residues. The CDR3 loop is CASSSGGLGANVLTF.

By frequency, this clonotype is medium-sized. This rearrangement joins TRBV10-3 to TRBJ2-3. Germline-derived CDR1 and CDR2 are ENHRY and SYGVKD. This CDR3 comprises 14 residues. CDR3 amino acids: CAISENGKTDTQYF.

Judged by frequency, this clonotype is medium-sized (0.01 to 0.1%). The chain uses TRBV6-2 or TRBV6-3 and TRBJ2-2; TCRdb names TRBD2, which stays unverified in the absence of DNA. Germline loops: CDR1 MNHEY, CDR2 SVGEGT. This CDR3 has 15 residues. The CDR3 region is CASSLEVLNTGELFF.

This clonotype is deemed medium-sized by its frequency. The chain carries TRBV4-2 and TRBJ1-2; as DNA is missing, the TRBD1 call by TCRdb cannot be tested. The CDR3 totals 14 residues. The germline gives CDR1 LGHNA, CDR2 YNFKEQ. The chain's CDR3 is CASSQDPSGRGYTF.

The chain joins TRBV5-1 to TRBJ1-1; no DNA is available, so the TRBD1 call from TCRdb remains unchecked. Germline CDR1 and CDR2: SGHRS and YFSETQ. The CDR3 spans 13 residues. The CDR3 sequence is CASSPGAGGNAFF.

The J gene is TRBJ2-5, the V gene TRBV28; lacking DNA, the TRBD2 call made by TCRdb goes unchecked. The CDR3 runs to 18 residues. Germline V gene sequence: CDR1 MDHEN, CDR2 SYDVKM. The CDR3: CASSLLVGRETYQETQYF. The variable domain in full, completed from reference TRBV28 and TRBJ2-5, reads DVKVTQSSRYLVKRTGEKVFLECVQDMDHENMFWYRQDPGLGLRLIYFSYDVKMKEKGDIPEGYSVSREKKERFSLILESASTNQTSMYLCASSLLVGRETYQETQYFGPGTRLLVL.